The 17 T cell receptor beta chains listed next were all sequenced from one sample in a study of shared clonotypes between healthy human individuals. Here immunoSEQ multiplex PCR was the method, and the copy in TCRdb shows in-frame clones only, minus some. The table lists about 960,000 clones, approximately 76% of them singletons. What was sequenced was memory CD4+ T cells sorted from blood. Noted subset: CD45RA-negative fraction. These receptors all stem from a man between 18 and 35 years old in good health.

The chain uses TRBV10-2 and TRBJ2-5, with 9 bases matching TRBD2. CDR3 length: 14 residues. V was pared by 4 bases and J by 5 bases, with 5 bases of the junction left unmatched. CDR1 and CDR2 from the germline V gene are WSHSY and SAAADI. The CDR3, as DNA: TGCGCCAGCAGTGCGACTAGCGGTCGGGAGACCCAGTACTTC. Translation gives CASSATSGRETQYF.

This chain links TRBV29-1 with TRBJ2-6; TRBD1 matches at 8 bases. This CDR3 contains 16 residues. V was pared by 1 base and J by 0 bases, with 2 bases of the junction left unmatched. Germline V gene lookup returns CDR1 SQVTM and CDR2 ANQGSEA. This chain's CDR3 is CSVEGTGSSGANVLTF. The CDR3 nucleotides read TGCAGCGTTGAAGGGACAGGGAGCTCTGGGGCCAACGTCCTGACTTTC. Full variable domain (missing parts from reference TRBV29-1 and TRBJ2-6): SAVISQKPSRDICQRGTSLTIQCQVDSQVTMMFWYRQQPGQSLTLIATANQGSEATYESGFVIDKFPISRPNLTFSTLTVSNMSPEDSSIYLCSVEGTGSSGANVLTFGAGSRLTVL.

The CDR3 nucleotides read TGCGCCAGCACGCAGGACTCTGGGGCCAACGTCCTGACTTTC. Translating gives CASTQDSGANVLTF. V is TRBV5-1 and J is TRBJ2-6; D is undetermined. Between the trimmed V and J ends, which lost 6 bases and 0 bases, there was a span of 7 bases. Germline CDR1 is SGHRS and CDR2 is YFSETQ. The CDR3 length is 14 residues.

This clone has at least ten counts. V gene TRBV9 combines with J gene TRBJ1-2, with TRBD1 identical over 9 bases. Germline V gene data show CDR1 as SGDLS and CDR2 as YYNGEE. V lost 3 bases, J lost 6 bases, and 12 bases stayed unmatched. The CDR3 loop spans 16 amino acids. In nucleotides, the CDR3 is TGTGCCAGCAGCGATCGGACAGGGGATCCTACTAATGGCTACACCTTC. Residues: CASSDRTGDPTNGYTF.

This rearrangement joins TRBV6-5 to TRBJ2-7; D is undetermined. Trimming pared 3 bases from V and 9 bases from J, leaving 9 bases between. The CDR3 is 11 residues long. The germline V gene encodes CDR1 MNHEY and CDR2 SVGAGI. The CDR3 DNA reads TGTGCCAGCAGTTATTTGGGATCGCAGTACTTC. It translates to CASSYLGSQYF.

The chain employs TRBV9 and TRBJ2-5; 8 bases are shared with TRBD2. There are 15 residues in the CDR3. Germline loops: CDR1 SGDLS, CDR2 YYNGEE. V lost 3 bases, J lost 1 base, and 5 bases stayed unmatched. The CDR3 sequence: CASSGSGVPQETQYF. In DNA form, the CDR3 reads TGTGCCAGCAGCGGTAGCGGGGTCCCCCAAGAGACCCAGTACTTC. The full variable domain, completed using reference TRBV9 and TRBJ2-5, is DSGVTQTPKHLITATGQRVTLRCSPRSGDLSVYWYQQSLDQGLQFLIQYYNGEERAKGNILERFSAQQFPDLHSELNLSSLELGDSALYFCASSGSGVPQETQYFGPGTRLLVL.

The chain uses TRBV30 and TRBJ1-5; a weak D match, TRBD1 (5 bases). Germline CDR1 reads GTSNPN; CDR2 reads SVGIG (reference sequence). V was pared by 1 base and J by 6 bases, with 13 bases between. The CDR3 is 14 residues long. CDR3 region: CAWSGGGTGQPQHF. The CDR3 nucleotides read TGTGCCTGGAGTGGCGGGGGGACGGGTCAGCCCCAGCATTTT.

The chain is built from TRBV15 and TRBJ2-2; 9 nucleotides agree with TRBD1. Losses at the gene ends were 6 bases for V and 7 bases for J; bases not matched to a gene: 6. Germline lookup yields CDR1 LNHNV and CDR2 YYDKDF (reference sequence). This CDR3 comprises 14 residues. This CDR3 is CATSIQGADGELFF. The CDR3 nucleotides read TGTGCCACCAGTATACAGGGGGCAGACGGGGAGCTGTTTTTT.

This chain connects TRBV7-9 to TRBJ2-3; 10 positions agree with TRBD2. The V segment lost 6 bases and the J segment 4 bases; nucleotides outside the gene matches: 10. The CDR3 contains 16 residues. Germline CDR1 reads SEHNR; CDR2 reads FQNEAQ (reference sequence). The DNA of the CDR3 is TGTGCCAGCAGACAAACCCGGACTAGCGGTGCAGATACGCAGTATTTT. This encodes CASRQTRTSGADTQYF.

This clone was detected only once. The V gene is TRBV4-1, the J gene TRBJ2-7; TRBD1 or TRBD2 may be the D gene (6 bases each). The CDR3 covers 16 residues. Germline CDR1 MGHRA, CDR2 YSYEKL. V lost 1 base to trimming and J lost 7 bases, with 20 bases between them. The CDR3 protein is CASSQAPGRGVGEQYF. The CDR3 nucleotides read TGCGCCAGCAGCCAAGCCCCCGGTAGGGGGGTGGGGGAGCAGTACTTC.

In regard to this clone: This same CDR3 is encoded by further DNA sequences in the sample. The V call is TRBV29-1, the J call TRBJ2-1, with 8 positions matching TRBD2. V was clipped by 3 bases and J by 6 bases; unmatched bases: 4. CDR1 is SQVTM and CDR2 is ANQGSEA in the germline V gene. The CDR3 covers 13 residues. For the CDR3, the DNA is TGCAGCGTTGACGGGGGGGGCCCCAATGAGCAGTTCTTC. Its translation is CSVDGGGPNEQFF.

This clone has just a few counts. The rearrangement uses TRBV10-1 and TRBJ1-3; 7 positions match TRBD1. The germline V gene has CDR1 WNHNN and CDR2 SYGVQD (reference sequence). J gave up 4 bases and V 5 bases, and 5 bases lay outside the gene matches. CDR3 length: 14 residues. CDR3 coding DNA: TGCGCCAGCAGTTCTGGACAGGCGGGAAACACCATATATTTT. This codes for CASSSGQAGNTIYF.

V is TRBV7-2 and J is TRBJ1-5; 8 bases map to TRBD1. The CDR3 runs to 15 residues. V lost 5 bases to trimming and J lost 0 bases; unmatched junction nucleotides: 3. Germline-derived CDR1 and CDR2 are SGHTA and FQGNSA. The CDR3 loop reads CASSLTGASNQPQHF. The CDR3 coding sequence is TGTGCCAGCAGCCTGACAGGGGCTAGCAATCAGCCCCAGCATTTT.

The rearrangement uses TRBV27 and TRBJ1-1; the D is unclear. V gave up 5 bases and J gave up 11 bases, with 18 bases separating them. Germline V CDR1 and CDR2: MNHEY, SMNVEV (reference sequence). The CDR3 runs to 13 residues. This chain's CDR3 is CASSAGVSQRAFF. In DNA form, the CDR3 reads TGTGCCAGCAGTGCGGGTGTATCACAAAGGGCTTTCTTT.

The rearrangement uses TRBV5-1 and TRBJ1-2; D is perhaps TRBD1 (5 bases). Trimming pared 6 bases from V and 7 bases from J, leaving 13 bases between. CDR3 length equals 12 residues. Per the germline V gene, CDR1 is SGHRS and CDR2 is YFSETQ. Here the CDR3 reads CASTPGGAGYTF. CDR3 DNA sequence: TGCGCCAGCACTCCAGGAGGGGCTGGCTACACCTTC.

For the CDR3, the DNA is TGTGCCAGCAGCTCGGGACTAGCGGGAGCAGATACGCAGTATTTT. Residues: CASSSGLAGADTQYF. The gene calls are TRBV11-2 and TRBJ2-3; TRBD2 agrees at 14 bases. The CDR3 sequence is 15 residues long. V lost 4 bases to trimming and J lost 4 bases; unmatched junction nucleotides: 1. CDR1 is SGHAT, CDR2 FQNNGV, per germline.

In DNA, the CDR3 is TGTGCTAGTGGTTTGGTCCGCGGGCCTAGCACAGATACGCAGTATTTT. Protein product: CASGLVRGPSTDTQYF. The rearrangement uses TRBV12-5 and TRBJ2-3, with a weak D call TRBD2 (5 bases). The CDR3 sequence is 16 residues long. V dropped 0 bases and J dropped 0 bases, with 10 bases sitting between them. In germline, CDR1 is LGHNT, CDR2 FRNRAP. Filled out from reference TRBV12-5 and TRBJ2-3, the complete variable domain reads DARVTQTPRHKVTEMGQEVTMRCQPILGHNTVFWYRQTMMQGLELLAYFRNRAPLDDSGMPKDRFSAEMPDATLATLKIQPSEPRDSAVYFCASGLVRGPSTDTQYFGPGTRLTVL.